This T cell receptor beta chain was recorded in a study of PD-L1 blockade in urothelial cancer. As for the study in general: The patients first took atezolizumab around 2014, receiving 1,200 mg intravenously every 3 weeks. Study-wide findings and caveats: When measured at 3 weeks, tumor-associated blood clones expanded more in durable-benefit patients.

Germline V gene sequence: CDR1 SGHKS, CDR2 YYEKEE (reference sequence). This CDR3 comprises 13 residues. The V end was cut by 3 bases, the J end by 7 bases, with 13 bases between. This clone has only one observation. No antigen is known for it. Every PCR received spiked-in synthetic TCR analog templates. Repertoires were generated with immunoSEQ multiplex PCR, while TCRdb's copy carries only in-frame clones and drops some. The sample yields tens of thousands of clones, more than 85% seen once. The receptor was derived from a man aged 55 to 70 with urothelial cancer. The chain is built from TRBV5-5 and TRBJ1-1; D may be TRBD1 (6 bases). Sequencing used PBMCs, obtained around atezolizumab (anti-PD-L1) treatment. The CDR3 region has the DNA TGTGCCAGCAGCTGGAATAAGGACAGTGAAGCTTTCTTT. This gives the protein CASSWNKDSEAFF.